This TCR beta chain was observed in a study of monozygotic twins with cystic fibrosis. Points on this clone: Its cognate antigen is unknown.

Regarding the study as a whole: J usage was most co-twin-similar in 8 of 16 pairs, V in 13.

Produced via immunoSEQ multiplex PCR; TCRdb's table is partial and in-frame only. The sample lists 35,000 or so clones; about 87% were seen once. Germline V gene lookup returns CDR1 LNHNV and CDR2 YYDKDF (reference sequence). The CDR3 runs to 19 residues. V dropped 0 bases and J dropped 3 bases, with 21 bases sitting between them. This chain connects TRBV15 to TRBJ2-1; no clear D. Input material: blood. The sequence derives from a girl aged 2 to 9 with cystic fibrosis. The CDR3 region is CATSRDSPPIERIYNEQFF. In DNA form, the CDR3 reads TGTGCCACCAGCAGAGATTCCCCCCCAATCGAGAGGATCTACAATGAGCAGTTCTTC.